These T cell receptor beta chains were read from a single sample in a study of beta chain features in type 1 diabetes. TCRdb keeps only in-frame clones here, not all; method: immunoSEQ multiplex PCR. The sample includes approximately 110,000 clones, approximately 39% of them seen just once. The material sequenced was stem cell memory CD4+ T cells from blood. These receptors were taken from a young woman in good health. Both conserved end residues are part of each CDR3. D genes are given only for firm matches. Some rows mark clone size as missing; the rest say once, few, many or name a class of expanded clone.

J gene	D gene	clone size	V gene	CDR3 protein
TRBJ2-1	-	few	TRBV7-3	CASSLTSGLEQFF
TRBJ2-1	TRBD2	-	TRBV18	CASSRTSGSSYNEQFF
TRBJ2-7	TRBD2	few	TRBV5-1	CASSLIQREKYEQYF
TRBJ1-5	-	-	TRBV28	CASSLLGGNNQPQHF
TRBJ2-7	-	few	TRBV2	CASKYGQGGYEQYF
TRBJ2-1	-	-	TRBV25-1	CASSESAVSYNEQFF
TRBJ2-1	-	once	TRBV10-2	CASSRYRDFGRNEQFF
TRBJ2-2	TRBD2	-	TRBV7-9	CASSLGGRAVGELFF
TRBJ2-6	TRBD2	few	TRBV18	CASSPPVSGGSGANVLTF
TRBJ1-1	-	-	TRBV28	CASSFVNSAPLLNTEAFF
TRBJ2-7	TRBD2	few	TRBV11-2	CASSFLLAGAHYEQYF
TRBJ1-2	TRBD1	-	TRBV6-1	CASSLDRGQGYTF
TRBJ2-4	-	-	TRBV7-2	CASSPLRGAKNIQYF
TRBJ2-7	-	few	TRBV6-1	CASSEIMGGAWVYEQYF
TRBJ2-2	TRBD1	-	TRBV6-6	CASSSGQGIGELFF
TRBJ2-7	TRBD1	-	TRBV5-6	CASSRDRFYEQYF
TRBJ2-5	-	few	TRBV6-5	CASSYLGQGKETQYF
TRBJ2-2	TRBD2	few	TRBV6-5	CATTGLANTGELFF
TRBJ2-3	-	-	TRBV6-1	CASTSVHRDTQYF
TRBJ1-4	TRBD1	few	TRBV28	CASSSGTGDEKLFF
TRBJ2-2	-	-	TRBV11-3	CASSLGGANTGELFF
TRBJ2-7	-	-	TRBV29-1	CSVQGSKGVWDYEQYF
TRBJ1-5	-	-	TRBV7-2	CASSLRTENQPQHF
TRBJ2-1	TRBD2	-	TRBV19	CASGLAGYSYNEQFF
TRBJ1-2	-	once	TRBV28	CASSLPTGSGYGYTF
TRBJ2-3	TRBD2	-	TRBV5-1	CASSKTSGLGDTQYF
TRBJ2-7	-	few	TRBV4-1	CASSQGRASYEQYF
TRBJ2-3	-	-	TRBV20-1	CSALRTDTQYF
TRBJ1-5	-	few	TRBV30	CAWSVTGMGQPQHF
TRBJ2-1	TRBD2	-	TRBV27	CASSFHGLAGDNEQFF
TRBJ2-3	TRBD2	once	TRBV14	CASSQDITSGDTDTQYF
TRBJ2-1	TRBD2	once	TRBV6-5	CASRGLARNNEQFF
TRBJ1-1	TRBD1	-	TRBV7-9	CASSHRTGLATEAFF
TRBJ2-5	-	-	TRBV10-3	CAIGRQPQETQYF
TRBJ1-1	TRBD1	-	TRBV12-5	CASGRQGGNTEAFF
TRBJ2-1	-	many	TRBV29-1	CSVSGHHEQFF
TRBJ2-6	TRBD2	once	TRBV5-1	CASSWTSGSSGANVLTF
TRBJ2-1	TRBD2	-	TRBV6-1	CASKSSGYNEQFF
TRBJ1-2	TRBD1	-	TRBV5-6	CASSFWDRGSGDGYTF
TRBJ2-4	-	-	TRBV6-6	CASRTALAKNIQYF
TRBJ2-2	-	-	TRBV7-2	CASSLGLYTGELFF
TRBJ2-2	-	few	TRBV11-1	CASSPVRGARTGELFF
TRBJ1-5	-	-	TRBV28	CASRWAENQPQHF
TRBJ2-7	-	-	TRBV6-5	CASRTYYEQYF
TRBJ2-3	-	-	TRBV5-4	CASSPLPGTDTQYF
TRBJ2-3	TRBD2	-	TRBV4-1	CASSHGGRALSDTQYF
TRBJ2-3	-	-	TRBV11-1	CASSFTYSNYFTDTQYF
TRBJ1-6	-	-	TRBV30	CAWSRQGLSPLHF
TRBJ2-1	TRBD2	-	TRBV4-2	CASRQVGGPLEQFF
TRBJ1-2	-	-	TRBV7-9	CASSLWEGKNYGYTF
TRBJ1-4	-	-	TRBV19	CASSIVGRFWKTVF